This TCR beta chain was recovered during a study of T cells in Graves' hyperthyroidism and ophthalmopathy. Overall study context: Peripheral blood was taken when the disease was first diagnosed, before any treatment began. Overall study results and limits: The model forecast ophthalmopathy, anticipating it by a median around 6.5 months before onset. Blood also contained most expanded thyroid clonotypes above 0.001.

It was RNA transcripts that yielded the amplified TCR beta CDR3 regions. The TCR CDR3 first-round RT-PCR relied on the HTBI primer set. TCRdb re-called the multiplex PCR reads through MiXCR, storing one row per CDR3 protein. In the table there are 300,000 to 350,000 distinct CDR3 sequences, 15% to 20% of which are singletons. On this clonotype itself: The antigen remains unidentified. This clone may be a read error of a much larger clone one base away.

This CDR3 contains 15 residues. Germline CDR1 is SGHAT and CDR2 is FQNNGV. The authors obtained PBMCs from around 10 ml of fresh peripheral blood. Sequences were obtained from blood. This chain links TRBV11-2 with TRBJ1-6; D perhaps matches TRBD1 (6 bases). The receptor comes from a woman in her forties or fifties with Graves' hyperthyroidism. CDR3 nucleotides: TGTGCCAGCAGCTTCATACAGGGATATAATTCACGCCTCCACTTT. This encodes CASSFIQGYNSRLHF.